One sample yielded the 2 T cell receptor beta chains listed below, sequenced in a study of cytomegalovirus exposure and HLA in healthy donors. Researchers ran the PCR with 60 Vbeta and 13 Jbeta primers. Only in-frame clones appear in the TCRdb table, and some are missing; sequencing was by immunoSEQ multiplex PCR. The repertoire holds some 150,000 clones, with around four fifths as singletons. The specimen was PBMCs. The receptors were sampled from a male donor in good health and CMV-seronegative.

There are a few counts of this clone. This chain joins TRBV9 and TRBJ2-1; TRBD1 matches at 8 bases. This CDR3 has 14 residues. V was clipped by 0 bases and J by 8 bases; unmatched bases: 4. Germline CDR1 and CDR2: SGDLS and YYNGEE. The CDR3 loop reads CASSVGQGFDEQFF. DNA for the CDR3: TGTGCCAGCAGCGTAGGACAGGGGTTCGATGAGCAGTTCTTC.

This clone was detected a few times. The chain uses TRBV4-2 and TRBJ1-1, with D possibly being TRBD1 (6 bases). The CDR3 covers 15 residues. Germline assignment: CDR1 LGHNA and CDR2 YNFKEQ. The V gene lost 3 bases and the J gene lost 0 bases, with 11 bases spanning the gap. The CDR3 nucleotides read TGTGCCAGCAGCCAGAACAGGGTTATGAACACTGAAGCTTTCTTT. Translating it yields CASSQNRVMNTEAFF.